The 6 T cell receptor beta chains listed next were all sequenced from one sample in a study of cytomegalovirus exposure and HLA in healthy donors. 60 Vbeta and 13 Jbeta primers were used in PCR. The data were produced by immunoSEQ multiplex PCR, yet TCRdb's version contains in-frame clones alone and is incomplete. The sample lists 150,000 or so clones, under 80% occurring once. Sequenced input: PBMCs. Receptor source: a young man in good health and CMV-seronegative.

The count of this clone is one. V usage is TRBV5-1 and J usage is TRBJ2-7, with 8 bases matching TRBD1. CDR1 SGHRS and CDR2 YFSETQ come from the germline V gene. J was trimmed by 3 bases and V by 4 bases; bases with no gene match: 3. The CDR3 covers 13 residues. CDR3 region: CASSEGQDYEQYF. In nucleotides, the CDR3 is TGCGCCAGCAGCGAGGGACAGGACTACGAGCAGTACTTC.

This clone was picked up one time. The chain couples TRBV15 to TRBJ2-1; 7 positions match TRBD2. Germline trimming cut 8 bases from V and 8 bases from J; bases unmatched to any gene: 15. The CDR3 contains 15 residues. From germline, CDR1 is LNHNV and CDR2 YYDKDF (reference sequence). The CDR3 protein is CATSRAGWLRDEQFF. For the CDR3, the DNA is TGTGCCACCTCTAGAGCGGGGTGGCTTCGGGATGAGCAGTTCTTC.

The rearrangement links TRBV28 to TRBJ1-4; maybe TRBD1 (6 bases). The CDR3 length is 14 residues. Trimming removed 7 bases at V and 7 bases at J, with 16 bases between. Germline CDR1 reads MDHEN; CDR2 reads SYDVKM. In DNA, the CDR3 is TGTGCCAGCACCTTAGGGGGGGCTGGTGAAAAACTGTTTTTT. Residues: CASTLGGAGEKLFF.

The CDR3 here is CASSPTDRGYEQYF. The CDR3 DNA sequence: TGTGCCAGCAGCCCTACGGACAGGGGATACGAGCAGTACTTC. V is TRBV7-3 and J is TRBJ2-7; 9 nucleotides line up with TRBD1. J was trimmed by 4 bases and V by 5 bases; bases with no gene match: 6. The CDR3 consists of 14 residues. CDR1 is SGHTA, CDR2 FQGTGA, per germline.

V usage is TRBV5-4 and J usage is TRBJ2-2; possible D gene TRBD2, 5 bases. Germline loops: CDR1 SGHNT, CDR2 YYREEE (reference sequence). V was shortened by 0 bases and J by 4 bases, with 7 bases between the two germline ends. CDR3 length equals 14 residues. The CDR3 sequence is CASSLETITGELFF. The CDR3 DNA reads as TGTGCCAGCAGCTTGGAGACTATCACCGGGGAGCTGTTTTTT.

Concerning this clone itself: At one boundary the junction diverges from the germline segment, which might be a read error. The CDR3 loop is CASSWGGLAVF. The CDR3 DNA is TGTGCCAGCAGCTGGGGGGGCCTGGCGGTCTTT. The chain employs TRBV7-3 and TRBJ1-1, with D tentatively TRBD1 (6 bases). The CDR3 is 11 amino acids. Germline V gene sequence: CDR1 SGHTA, CDR2 FQGTGA.